The text below deals with one T cell receptor (beta chain). The sample originates from a study of blood T cell repertoires in COVID-19. Turning to the study itself: COVID-19 samples, acute and convalescent, were from the United States, Italy and Spain. T cells, B-cell-depleted T cells, or PBMCs provided the cDNA or gDNA that served as material.

CDR1 and CDR2 from the germline V gene are SGDLS and YYNGEE. V lost 0 bases and J lost 4, with 13 bases in between. CDR3 size: 15 residues. Original handling: Scientists estimated how many nucleated cells there were by amplifying reference gene primers. The table came from immunoSEQ multiplex PCR; TCRdb's copy has only in-frame clones and leaves some out. That table supplies the V and J calls and clone size; D and trimming were determined from the DNA. The table has 150,000 to 200,000 clones, around four fifths seen once. This clonotype was obtained from a woman of 80 years or more with active or convalescent COVID-19. The sample was peripheral blood. The V gene is TRBV9, the J gene TRBJ1-2; D unclear. In DNA form, the CDR3 reads TGTGCCAGCAGCGTAGGACACGATACCTCCTATGGCTACACCTTC. Translated, it gives CASSVGHDTSYGYTF.